This T cell receptor beta chain was sequenced in a study of beta chain features in type 1 diabetes. Study outcomes and limitations: Researchers cautioned that cDNA sequencing could over-represent cells with high TCR expression. Comparison showed that naive, central memory and Treg TCRB repertoires appeared more similar among patients than among healthy donors. TCRB CDR3s were moderately but significantly shorter in Type 1 diabetes patients in all four CD4+ subsets.

Germline loops: CDR1 SNHLY, CDR2 FYNNEI. CDR3 length: 15 amino acids. Expressed TCRB transcripts were sequenced because the entire RNA isolate underwent reverse transcription. Data came from immunoSEQ multiplex PCR; TCRdb stores just in-frame clones and leaves some out. The table includes 350,000 to 450,000 clones, roughly 12% detected once. This clone has only a few counts. Antigen: not known. Each of the CD4+ naive, central memory, regulatory and stem cell-like memory populations was sorted via CD45RO/CCR7/CD25/CD127/CD95/CD27. Purities over 98% were achieved in all sorted populations. The chain joins TRBV2 to TRBJ2-1; 10 bases match TRBD2. The sequence came from a woman in her late teens or twenties with type 1 diabetes. Material: naive CD4+ T cells from blood. The CDR3: CAIERGTSVYNEQFF. For the CDR3, the DNA is TGTGCTATTGAACGCGGGACTAGCGTTTACAATGAGCAGTTCTTC.